This T cell receptor (beta chain) derives from a study of blood T cell repertoires in COVID-19 (dated by TCRdb to between 2020 and 2021). Notes on the research overall: Samples covering the acute and convalescent phases of COVID-19 were provided by collaborators in the United States, Italy and Spain. The material from the prospective study consisted of cDNA or gDNA derived from T cells, B-cell-depleted T cells, or PBMCs. Subjects who had been exposed to COVID-19, were actively infected with it, or had recovered from it provided the deeply sampled blood TCRbeta repertoires that made up the dataset. The repertoires were made available in a free public database intended to serve as a resource for research on the immune response to SARS-CoV-2. Samples were obtained from the ongoing ImmuneRACE study (first 160 participants) and from over 1,000 subjects provided by 6 global collaborators. Sample metadata almost always included a de-identified subject ID, COVID-19 status, age in years and sex. HLA class I and class II types, where available, came from metadata supplied by the sample provider rather than from assay-based typing. What the study reported, not specific to this receptor: The quantity of clinical and demographic metadata differed by source and by participant and was supplied without curation.

The CDR3 starts with the cysteine, ends with the phenylalanine, and has 14 residues. Only the CDR3 portion is preserved as DNA: 42 bases, with reading frame beginning at the first base. The germline V gene supplies CDR1 SGHRS and CDR2 YFSETQ. V loses 7 bases of germline sequence and J loses 0 bases, and the interval between the two ends is 10 bases. TCRbeta CDR3 regions were amplified from genomic DNA using the immunoSEQ Assay, a bias-controlled multiplex PCR. Turning to the authors' computational methods: The number of nucleated cells in each sample was estimated by amplification of reference gene primers within the assay. To quantify the absolute abundance of each unique TCRbeta CDR3 rearrangement, sequence reads were collapsed and filtered. For each sample, productive Simpson clonality was calculated by taking the square root of Simpson's diversity index across productive rearrangements. Imported from immuneACCESS, the table was reduced by TCRdb to in-frame sequences with V and J called. These copies leave out some clones; in studies compared against another copy, an unresolved V gene accounts for under half, and the cause of the remainder is not known. That table furnishes V, J and clone size, whereas the DNA furnished D and trimming. The sample profile shows 350,000 to 450,000 clones; approximately 92% of them were found once. Of the sample, 0.95% to 1.3% falls within the top ten clones.

Participants in the prospective study were enrolled through a virtual design, were aged roughly 18 to 100 years, and lived in approximately 24 United States geographic areas. In the prospective study, cohorts were assigned on the basis of participant-reported clinical history obtained from a screening survey and a study questionnaire. ImmuneRACE Cohort 3 recovered participants were defined by two consecutive negative NP/OP PCR tests, healthcare professional clearance, or symptom resolution. Mobile phlebotomists in the prospective study collected whole blood, serum and a nasopharyngeal or oropharyngeal swab from every participant. Over a roughly 2-month period, participants in the prospective study had the option of providing additional blood draws and questionnaires. Before DNA extraction, blood samples from the prospective study were shipped at room temperature or frozen. As concerns this clone: Its cognate antigen has yet to be identified. Qualities for individual bases were not recorded, and no much larger clone is one base off.

This sequence originates from a young man who had recovered from COVID-19. The chain links TRBV5-1 with TRBJ1-4; a weak D assignment points to TRBD1 (6 bases agree). What was sequenced was PBMCs or T cells enriched from blood (not recorded which). The CDR3 loop reads CASHTGTTNEKLFF. The DNA sequence is TGCGCCAGCCACACAGGGACAACTAATGAAAAACTGTTTTTT. Extended through the reference TRBV5-1 and TRBJ1-4 proteins, this CDR3 yields the full variable domain: KAGVTQTPRYLIKTRGQQVTLSCSPISGHRSVSWYQQTPGQGLQFLFEYFSETQRNKGNFPGRFSGRQFSNSRSEMNVSTLELGDSALYLCASHTGTTNEKLFFGSGTQLSVL.